The next 30 T cell receptor beta chains were all read from a single sample in a study of T-cell reconstitution after alpha-beta-depleted transplantation in children. The library targeted TCRbeta and was prepared with unique molecular identifiers. MiXCR, run by TCRdb on the PCR reads, gives a single entry per CDR3 protein. Of around 190,000 distinct CDR3 sequences listed, approximately 6.3% are singletons. The sample in question was PBMCs, obtained before TCRalphabeta/CD19-depleted stem cell transplant. These receptor sequences come from a boy under 10 years old with acute lymphoblastic leukemia, due to receive a stem cell transplant.

The V gene is TRBV20-1, the J gene TRBJ1-5; TRBD1 aligns across 8 bases. Trimming removed 2 bases from V and 5 bases from J; junction bases left unmatched: 5. Germline CDR1 is DFQATT and CDR2 is SNEGSKA (reference sequence). The CDR3 is 14 amino acids. In nucleotides, the CDR3 is TGCAGTGCTAGAACAGGGGGTCAGGATCAGCCCCAGCATTTT. Translating it yields CSARTGGQDQPQHF.

This clonotype was seen at least ten times. The V gene is TRBV6-2 or TRBV6-3, the J gene TRBJ2-5; D possibly corresponds to TRBD1 (6 bases). V dropped 0 bases and J dropped 2 bases, with 13 bases sitting between them. This CDR3 is built from 16 residues. From germline, CDR1 is MNHEY and CDR2 SVGEGT. The chain's CDR3 is CASSYSTTGQQETQYF. The CDR3 DNA reads TGTGCCAGCAGTTACTCGACGACAGGACAGCAAGAGACCCAGTACTTC.

This clonotype was found many times. The chain couples TRBV28 to TRBJ1-5, with a weak D call TRBD1 (5 bases). Between the trimmed V and J ends, which lost 0 bases and 2 bases, there was a span of 8 bases. Germline V lookup: CDR1 MDHEN, CDR2 SYDVKM. The CDR3 length is 15 residues. CDR3 protein: CASSLWGRGNQPQHF. CDR3 in DNA: TGTGCCAGCAGTTTATGGGGGCGCGGCAATCAGCCCCAGCATTTT.

At least ten counts were recorded for this clonotype. V usage is TRBV29-1 and J usage is TRBJ1-4, with 8 bases lining up with TRBD1. The CDR3 has 13 residues. Germline CDR1 reads SQVTM; CDR2 reads ANQGSEA. With V trimmed by 7 bases and J by 8 bases, 9 bases remained unmatched. The CDR3 loop reads CSATGAIGEKLFF. DNA for the CDR3: TGCAGCGCGACAGGGGCTATTGGAGAAAAACTGTTTTTT.

The chain joins TRBV5-6 to TRBJ1-6; D is possibly TRBD1 (5 bases). The CDR3 length is 14 residues. The V end was cut by 5 bases, the J end by 14 bases, with 20 bases between. Per germline, CDR1 SGHDT and CDR2 YYEEEE. The CDR3 DNA sequence: TGTGCCAGCAGTTACCTCCGGGACTCCCTCACCCTCCACTTT. Its protein is CASSYLRDSLTLHF.

V usage is TRBV7-3 and J usage is TRBJ1-1; no definite D call. Germline-derived CDR1 and CDR2 are SGHTA and FQGTGA. The CDR3 contains 13 residues. Trimming removed 3 bases at V and 2 bases at J, with 7 bases between. CDR3 amino acids: CASSFGSNTEAFF. In DNA, the CDR3 is TGTGCCAGCAGCTTCGGGTCCAACACTGAAGCTTTCTTT. The full variable domain, its missing parts supplied by reference TRBV7-3 and TRBJ1-1, is GAGVSQTPSNKVTEKGKYVELRCDPISGHTALYWYRQSLGQGPEFLIYFQGTGAADDSGLPNDRFFAVRPEGSVSTLKIQRTERGDSAVYLCASSFGSNTEAFFGQGTRLTVV.

This clonotype was recorded many times. The rearrangement joins TRBV9 to TRBJ2-7, with D possibly being TRBD1 or TRBD2 (5 bases each). Trimming stripped 4 bases from V and 5 bases from J, with 16 bases between. This CDR3 is 14 amino acids long. Germline V gene lookup returns CDR1 SGDLS and CDR2 YYNGEE. The CDR3 DNA follows: TGTGCCAGCAGCCCGGGGACGGGGATTCACGAGCAGTACTTC. Translation: CASSPGTGIHEQYF.

Written as DNA, the CDR3 is TGTGCCAGCAGCCAAATTCGGCTGAAAACCGGGGAGCTGTTTTTT. Translated: CASSQIRLKTGELFF. The chain uses TRBV14 and TRBJ2-2; D uncertain. Germline CDR1 reads SGHDN; CDR2 reads FVKESK. CDR3 length equals 15 residues. Trimming removed 2 bases from V and 5 bases from J, with 12 bases in between. The entire variable domain, with the rest obtained from reference TRBV14 and TRBJ2-2, is as follows: EAGVTQFPSHSVIEKGQTVTLRCDPISGHDNLYWYRRVMGKEIKFLLHFVKESKQDESGMPNNRFLAERTGGTYSTLKVQPAELEDSGVYFCASSQIRLKTGELFFGEGSRLTVL.

The chain has TRBV2 and TRBJ2-7; 11 bases fit TRBD1. The CDR3 has 16 residues. Trimming removed 6 bases from V and 3 bases from J; junction bases left unmatched: 10. Germline assignment: CDR1 SNHLY and CDR2 FYNNEI. CDR3 nucleotides: TGTGCCAGCAGCTGGACAGGGGGCAGTTCGGTCTACGAGCAGTACTTC. This gives the protein CASSWTGGSSVYEQYF. The full variable domain, its missing parts supplied by reference TRBV2 and TRBJ2-7, is EPEVTQTPSHQVTQMGQEVILRCVPISNHLYFYWYRQILGQKVEFLVSFYNNEISEKSEIFDDQFSVERPDGSNFTLKIRSTKLEDSAMYFCASSWTGGSSVYEQYFGPGTRLTVT.

This clonotype was found many times. This chain uses TRBV5-1 with TRBJ2-3; 12 nucleotides align to TRBD1. V shed 4 bases, J shed 6 bases, and the junction held 6 bases outside the gene matches. The CDR3 is 15 residues long. Germline loops: CDR1 SGHRS, CDR2 YFSETQ. In DNA, the CDR3 is TGCGCCAGCAGCCTAAGGGACAGGGGGCTGGATACGCAGTATTTT. Translation gives CASSLRDRGLDTQYF.

This clonotype was seen repeatedly, ten times or more. This chain uses TRBV6-2 or TRBV6-3 with TRBJ2-7, with D hard to call. The CDR3 length is 11 residues. The V gene's germline CDR1 is MNHEY and CDR2 SVGEGT. V was trimmed by 9 bases and J by 2 bases, leaving 8 bases between them. The CDR3 nucleotides are TGTGCCAGGCGAGGAACCTACGAGCAGTACTTC. As protein: CARRGTYEQYF.

This clonotype was recorded many times. The V gene is TRBV28, the J gene TRBJ1-6; D uncertain. The germline CDR1 and CDR2 sequences are MDHEN and SYDVKM. Trimming shortened V by 7 bases and J by 7 bases, and 14 bases separated the two germline ends. CDR3 size: 14 residues. This CDR3 is CASIKGSGNSPLHF. Here the CDR3 DNA reads TGTGCCAGCATCAAAGGCTCGGGCAATTCACCCCTCCACTTT.

The V and J genes are TRBV7-8 and TRBJ2-7; 7 nucleotides line up with TRBD2. The J segment lost 1 base and the V segment lost 0 bases, leaving 3 bases of the junction unmatched. The length of the CDR3 is 15 residues. Germline V gives CDR1 SGHVS, CDR2 FQNEAQ. CDR3 amino acids: CASSLAGGTSYEQYF. The DNA for the CDR3 is TGTGCCAGCAGCTTAGCGGGGGGGACTTCCTACGAGCAGTACTTC.

This clonotype was seen at least ten times. This chain joins TRBV2 and TRBJ2-7, with TRBD2 identical over 10 bases. The CDR3 extends over 14 amino acids. Per germline, CDR1 SNHLY and CDR2 FYNNEI. The V and J ends lost 7 bases and 7 bases, in that order; junction bases with no gene match: 10. The CDR3 is CASTAGSGGREQYF. Here the CDR3 DNA reads TGTGCCAGCACTGCTGGTAGCGGGGGGAGGGAGCAGTACTTC.

The chain employs TRBV27 and TRBJ1-4, with a weak D call TRBD1 (5 bases). Trimming took 5 bases from V and 4 from J, leaving 8 bases between them. Germline assignment: CDR1 MNHEY and CDR2 SMNVEV (reference sequence). This CDR3 comprises 13 residues. The CDR3 DNA reads TGTGCCAGCAGTGTCCAGGGTAATGAAAAACTGTTTTTT. It yields the protein CASSVQGNEKLFF.

This clonotype was counted at least ten times. The V and J genes are TRBV7-3 and TRBJ2-1, with D tentatively TRBD2 (5 bases). Germline-derived CDR1 and CDR2 are SGHTA and FQGTGA. The germline V and J ends were trimmed by 3 bases and 3 bases, with 15 bases remaining between them. The CDR3 runs to 16 residues. CDR3 sequence (DNA): TGTGCCAGCAGCTTGACGGTCTCGGGGAGCTACAATGAGCAGTTCTTC. This gives the protein CASSLTVSGSYNEQFF.

This clonotype has at least ten counts. This chain connects TRBV6-5 to TRBJ2-5; 10 nucleotides align to TRBD1. Germline loops: CDR1 MNHEY, CDR2 SVGAGI. Germline trimming cut 4 bases from V and 5 bases from J; bases unmatched to any gene: 4. The CDR3 is made up of 14 amino acids. Here the CDR3 reads CASSSDRGEETQYF. The DNA of the CDR3 is TGTGCCAGCAGTTCGGACAGGGGGGAGGAGACCCAGTACTTC.

This clonotype has only a few counts. The chain carries TRBV12-3 or TRBV12-4 and TRBJ2-1, with D possibly being TRBD1 (6 bases). V shed 3 bases and J shed 8 bases, with 14 bases lying between them. The CDR3 covers 14 residues. The CDR3 region is CASSFDTGKDEQFF. CDR3 sequence (DNA): TGTGCCAGCAGTTTTGATACAGGGAAGGATGAGCAGTTCTTC.

Comments on this clonotype: The final CDR3 position lacks the conserved phenylalanine or tryptophan, pointing to a likely read error. The rearrangement uses TRBV28 and TRBJ1-2; D may be TRBD1 (5 bases). CDR1 and CDR2 from the germline V gene are MDHEN and SYDVKM. V was trimmed by 5 bases and J by 0 bases, leaving 10 bases between them. The CDR3 runs 14 residues. The CDR3 protein is CASSQGAANYGYTY. CDR3 DNA sequence: TGTGCCAGCAGTCAAGGGGCGGCTAACTATGGCTACACCTAC.

This clonotype was detected ten times or more. V gene TRBV20-1 combines with J gene TRBJ2-3; D tentatively reads TRBD1 or TRBD2 (6 bases each). The length of the CDR3 is 15 residues. The V end was cut by 5 bases, the J end by 2 bases, with 17 bases between. Germline CDR1 DFQATT, CDR2 SNEGSKA (reference sequence). This CDR3 reads CSAYTGWGDTDTQYF. The CDR3, as DNA: TGCAGTGCTTATACAGGGTGGGGGGACACAGATACGCAGTATTTT.

This clonotype was observed at least ten times. The CDR3 protein is CASSRLAGNQETQYF. The CDR3 region has the DNA TGTGCCAGCAGCCGACTAGCGGGGAATCAAGAGACCCAGTACTTC. This sequence joins TRBV7-6 and TRBJ2-5, with 11 bases identical to TRBD2. V gave up 5 bases and J gave up 2 bases; unmatched junction bases: 4. The CDR3 runs to 15 residues. Germline assignment: CDR1 SGHVS and CDR2 FNYEAQ.

The chain employs TRBV2 and TRBJ1-4, with D perhaps matching TRBD1 (5 bases). V was pared by 9 bases and J by 6 bases, with 14 bases between. The CDR3 totals 13 residues. Germline V lookup: CDR1 SNHLY, CDR2 FYNNEI. The CDR3: CASTTRDDEKLFF. The CDR3 DNA sequence: TGTGCCAGTACAACCCGGGACGATGAAAAACTGTTTTTT.

A remark on this clonotype: Here the CDR3 omits its conserved ending phenylalanine or tryptophan, so a read error is the likely source. V usage is TRBV6-2 or TRBV6-3 and J usage is TRBJ1-2; tentatively, D is TRBD1 (5 bases). CDR1 is MNHEY and CDR2 is SVGEGT in the germline V gene. Trimming cost V 7 bases and J 4 bases, with 13 bases left between them. This CDR3 spans 13 amino acids. CDR3 sequence: CASTPGLFYGYTS. DNA of the CDR3: TGTGCCAGCACCCCGGGACTCTTCTATGGCTACACCTCC.

This clonotype has a handful of counts. The chain employs TRBV7-9 and TRBJ2-1; the match to TRBD1 covers 8 bases. V lost 6 bases to trimming and J lost 5 bases; unmatched junction nucleotides: 9. CDR3 length: 15 residues. Germline loops: CDR1 SEHNR, CDR2 FQNEAQ (reference sequence). CDR3 amino acids: CASSSPGQDNNEQFF. For the CDR3, the DNA is TGTGCCAGCAGTTCCCCGGGACAGGATAACAATGAGCAGTTCTTC. Combining the CDR3 with reference TRBV7-9 and TRBJ2-1 gives the whole variable domain DTGVSQNPRHKITKRGQNVTFRCDPISEHNRLYWYRQTLGQGPEFLTYFQNEAQLEKSRLLSDRFSAERPKGSFSTLEIQRTEQGDSAMYLCASSSPGQDNNEQFFGPGTRLTVL.

V gene TRBV4-2 combines with J gene TRBJ2-1; D not certain. The CDR3 loop spans 11 amino acids. Germline CDR1 LGHNA, CDR2 YNFKEQ. Trimming took off 0 bases at V and 10 bases at J, with 4 bases between the two ends. The CDR3 bases are TGTGCCAGCAGCCAAGAACGGGAGCAGTTCTTC. Translating it yields CASSQEREQFF.

In its sample, this clonotype was seen many times. J is TRBJ2-1 and V is TRBV20-1; TRBD2 matches 9 bases. Germline lookup yields CDR1 DFQATT and CDR2 SNEGSKA (reference sequence). The CDR3 is 14 amino acids. Trimming at V came to 3 bases and at J to 3 bases, leaving 3 bases not matched to a gene. CDR3 region: CSASVAGDYNEQFF. In DNA form, the CDR3 reads TGCAGTGCTAGTGTAGCGGGGGACTACAATGAGCAGTTCTTC.

On this clonotype: This may be a read error, as it is one base from a much larger clone. V is TRBV7-6 and J is TRBJ2-7, with D tentatively TRBD1 (5 bases). Trimming took 6 bases from V and 0 from J, leaving 15 bases between them. CDR3 size: 15 residues. Germline loops: CDR1 SGHVS, CDR2 FNYEAQ. CDR3 loop: CASRRGAANSYEQYF. As DNA, the CDR3 is TGTGCCAGCAGGCGTGGGGCAGCAAACTCCTACGAGCAGTACTTC.

This clonotype has a count of ten or more. This rearrangement joins TRBV7-2 to TRBJ2-5, with D uncertain. The CDR3 consists of 13 residues. Per the germline V gene, CDR1 is SGHTA and CDR2 is FQGNSA. The germline V and J ends were trimmed by 3 bases and 4 bases, with 9 bases remaining between them. Here the CDR3 reads CASSLATLETQYF. The CDR3, as DNA: TGTGCCAGCAGCTTGGCGACGTTAGAGACCCAGTACTTC.

This clonotype was observed a few times. The rearrangement uses TRBV7-8 and TRBJ1-5, with no clear D. The germline V gene encodes CDR1 SGHVS and CDR2 FQNEAQ. The CDR3 runs to 15 residues. Trimming took 5 bases from V and 3 from J, leaving 14 bases between them. DNA of the CDR3: TGTGCCAGCAGCCTAGGGTCTGGGAACAATCAGCCCCAGCATTTT. It yields the protein CASSLGSGNNQPQHF.

The chain joins TRBV7-2 to TRBJ2-2, with TRBD2 matching over 7 bases. The germline V gene has CDR1 SGHTA and CDR2 FQGNSA. Losses at the gene ends were 6 bases for V and 7 bases for J; bases not matched to a gene: 5. The CDR3 contains 13 residues. The CDR3 DNA reads TGTGCCAGCAGTCCTCGGGAGGACGGGGAGCTGTTTTTT. Amino acids: CASSPREDGELFF.